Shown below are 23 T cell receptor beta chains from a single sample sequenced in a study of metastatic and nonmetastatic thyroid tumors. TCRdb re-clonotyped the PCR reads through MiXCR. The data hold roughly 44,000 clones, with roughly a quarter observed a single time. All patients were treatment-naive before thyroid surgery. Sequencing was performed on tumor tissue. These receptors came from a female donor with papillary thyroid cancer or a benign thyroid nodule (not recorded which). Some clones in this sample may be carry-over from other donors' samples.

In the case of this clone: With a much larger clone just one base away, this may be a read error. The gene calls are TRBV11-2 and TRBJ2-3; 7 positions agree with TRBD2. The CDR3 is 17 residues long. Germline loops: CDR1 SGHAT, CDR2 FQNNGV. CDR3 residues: CARSLGGASGTTDTQYF. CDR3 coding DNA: TGTGCCAGAAGCTTAGGAGGGGCTAGCGGAACCACAGATACGCAGTATTTT. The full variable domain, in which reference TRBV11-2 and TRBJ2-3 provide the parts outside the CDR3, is EAGVAQSPRYKIIEKRQSVAFWCNPISGHATLYWYQQILGQGPKLLIQFQNNGVVDDSQLPKDRFSAERLKGVDSTLKIQPAKLEDSAVYLCARSLGGASGTTDTQYFGPGTRLTVL.

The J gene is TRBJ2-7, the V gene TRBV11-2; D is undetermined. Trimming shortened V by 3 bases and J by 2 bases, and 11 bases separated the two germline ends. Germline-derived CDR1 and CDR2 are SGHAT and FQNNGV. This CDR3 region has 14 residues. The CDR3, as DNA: TGTGCCAGCAGCTTTAGGATTTCCACCTACGAGCAGTACTTC. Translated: CASSFRISTYEQYF.

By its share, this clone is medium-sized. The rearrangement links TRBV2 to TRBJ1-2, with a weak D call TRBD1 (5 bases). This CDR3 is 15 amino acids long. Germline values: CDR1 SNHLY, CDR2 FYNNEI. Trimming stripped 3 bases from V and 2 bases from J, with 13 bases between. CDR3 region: CASSEYTGANYGYTF. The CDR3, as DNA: TGTGCCAGCAGTGAGTATACAGGAGCAAACTATGGCTACACCTTC.

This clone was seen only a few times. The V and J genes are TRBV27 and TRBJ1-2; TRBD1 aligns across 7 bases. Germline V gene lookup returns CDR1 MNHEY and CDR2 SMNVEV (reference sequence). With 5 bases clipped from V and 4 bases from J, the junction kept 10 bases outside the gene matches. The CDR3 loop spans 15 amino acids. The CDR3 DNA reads TGTGCCAGCAGTCCGCCGGGACAGAGGGGCTATGGCTACACCTTC. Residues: CASSPPGQRGYGYTF.

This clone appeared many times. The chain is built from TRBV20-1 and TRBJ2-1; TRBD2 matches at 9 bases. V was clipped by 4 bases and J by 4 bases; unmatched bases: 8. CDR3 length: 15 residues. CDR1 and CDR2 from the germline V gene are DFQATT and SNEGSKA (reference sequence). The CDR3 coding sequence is TGCAGTGCTATAGAGCGACTAGCGGATTACAATGAGCAGTTCTTC. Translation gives CSAIERLADYNEQFF.

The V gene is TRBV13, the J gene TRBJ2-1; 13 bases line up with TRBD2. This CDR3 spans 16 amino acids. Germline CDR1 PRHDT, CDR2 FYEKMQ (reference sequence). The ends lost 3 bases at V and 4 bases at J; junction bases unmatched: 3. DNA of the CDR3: TGTGCCAGCAGCTTTGAGACTAGCGGGGGGTACAATGAGCAGTTCTTC. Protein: CASSFETSGGYNEQFF.

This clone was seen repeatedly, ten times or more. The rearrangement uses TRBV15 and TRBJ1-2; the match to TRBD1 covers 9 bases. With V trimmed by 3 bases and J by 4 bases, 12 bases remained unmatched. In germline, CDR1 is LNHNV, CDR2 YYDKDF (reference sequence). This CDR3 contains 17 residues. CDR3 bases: TGTGCCACCAGCAGTGATTCCTGGGACAGGGAAATCTATGGCTACACCTTC. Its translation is CATSSDSWDREIYGYTF.

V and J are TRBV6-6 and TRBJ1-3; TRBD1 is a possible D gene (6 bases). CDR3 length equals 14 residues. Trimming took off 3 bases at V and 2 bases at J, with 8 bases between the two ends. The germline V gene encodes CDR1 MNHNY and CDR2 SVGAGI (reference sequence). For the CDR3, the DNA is TGTGCCAGCAGTTATTCAGGGGCTGGAAACACCATATATTTT. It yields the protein CASSYSGAGNTIYF.

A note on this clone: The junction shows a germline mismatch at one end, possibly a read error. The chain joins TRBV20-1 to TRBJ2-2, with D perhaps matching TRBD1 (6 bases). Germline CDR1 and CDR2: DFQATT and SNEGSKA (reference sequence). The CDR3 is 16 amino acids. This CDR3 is CSARVTGRKSTVELFF. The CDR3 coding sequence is TGCAGTGCTAGAGTAACAGGGCGCAAGAGCACCGTGGAGCTGTTTTTT.

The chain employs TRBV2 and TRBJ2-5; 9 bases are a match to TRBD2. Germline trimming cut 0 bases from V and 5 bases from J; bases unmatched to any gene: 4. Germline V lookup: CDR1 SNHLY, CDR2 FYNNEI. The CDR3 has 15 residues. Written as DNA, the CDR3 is TGTGCCAGCAGTGAAGCAGGACTAGCGAGGGAGACCCAGTACTTC. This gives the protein CASSEAGLARETQYF.

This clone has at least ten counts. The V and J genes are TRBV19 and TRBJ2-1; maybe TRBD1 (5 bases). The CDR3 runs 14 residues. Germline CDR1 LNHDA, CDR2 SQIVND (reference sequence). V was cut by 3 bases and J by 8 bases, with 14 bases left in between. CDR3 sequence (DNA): TGTGCCAGTAGTATCTCTTGGCCAGGGTATGAGCAGTTCTTC. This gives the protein CASSISWPGYEQFF.

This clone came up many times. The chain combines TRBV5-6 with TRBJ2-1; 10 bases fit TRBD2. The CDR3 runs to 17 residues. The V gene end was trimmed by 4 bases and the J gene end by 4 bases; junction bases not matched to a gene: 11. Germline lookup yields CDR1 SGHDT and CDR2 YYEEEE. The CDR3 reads CASSLFASGGAYNEQFF. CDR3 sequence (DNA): TGTGCCAGCAGCCTTTTTGCTAGCGGGGGAGCTTACAATGAGCAGTTCTTC. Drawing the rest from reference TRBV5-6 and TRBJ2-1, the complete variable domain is DAGVTQSPTHLIKTRGQQVTLRCSPKSGHDTVSWYQQALGQGPQFIFQYYEEEERQRGNFPDRFSGHQFPNYSSELNVNALLLGDSALYLCASSLFASGGAYNEQFFGPGTRLTVL.

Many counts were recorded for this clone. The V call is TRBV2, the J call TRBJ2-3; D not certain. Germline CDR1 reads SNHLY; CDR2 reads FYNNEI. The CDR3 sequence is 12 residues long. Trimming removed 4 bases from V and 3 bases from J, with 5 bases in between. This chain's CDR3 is CASSVRTDTQYF. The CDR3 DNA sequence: TGTGCCAGCAGTGTTCGAACAGATACGCAGTATTTT.

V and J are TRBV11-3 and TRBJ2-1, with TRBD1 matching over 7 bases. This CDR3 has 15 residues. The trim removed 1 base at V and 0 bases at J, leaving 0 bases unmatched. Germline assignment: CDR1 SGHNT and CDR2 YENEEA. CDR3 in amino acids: CASSLGDSSYNEQFF. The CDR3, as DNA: TGTGCCAGCAGCTTAGGGGACAGCTCCTACAATGAGCAGTTCTTC.

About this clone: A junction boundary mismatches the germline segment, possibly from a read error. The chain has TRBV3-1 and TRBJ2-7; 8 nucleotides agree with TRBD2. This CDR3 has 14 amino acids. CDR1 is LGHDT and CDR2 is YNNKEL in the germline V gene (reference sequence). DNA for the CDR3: TGTTCCAGCAGTCTCGGACTAGCTGGAGACGGGCAGTACTTC. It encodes CSSSLGLAGDGQYF.

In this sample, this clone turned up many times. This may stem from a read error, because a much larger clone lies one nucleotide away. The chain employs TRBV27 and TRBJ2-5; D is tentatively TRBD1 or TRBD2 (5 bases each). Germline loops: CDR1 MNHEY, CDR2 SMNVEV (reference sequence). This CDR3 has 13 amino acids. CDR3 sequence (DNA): TGTGCCAGTAGGCCCTCTTGGGATGGGACCCTGTACTTC. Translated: CASRPSWDGTLYF.

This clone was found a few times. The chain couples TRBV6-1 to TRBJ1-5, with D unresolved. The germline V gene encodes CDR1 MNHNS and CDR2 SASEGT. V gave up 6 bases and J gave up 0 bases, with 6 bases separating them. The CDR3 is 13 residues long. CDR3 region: CASRDLSNQPQHF. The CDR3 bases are TGTGCCAGCAGGGACCTTAGCAATCAGCCCCAGCATTTT.

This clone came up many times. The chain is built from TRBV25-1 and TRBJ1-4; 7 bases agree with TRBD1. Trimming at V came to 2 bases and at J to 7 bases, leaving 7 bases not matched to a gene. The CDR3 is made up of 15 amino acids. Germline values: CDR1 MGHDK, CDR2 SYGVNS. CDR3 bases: TGTGCCAGCAGTGAACCACAGGGGCGGAGTGAAAAACTGTTTTTT. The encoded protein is CASSEPQGRSEKLFF.

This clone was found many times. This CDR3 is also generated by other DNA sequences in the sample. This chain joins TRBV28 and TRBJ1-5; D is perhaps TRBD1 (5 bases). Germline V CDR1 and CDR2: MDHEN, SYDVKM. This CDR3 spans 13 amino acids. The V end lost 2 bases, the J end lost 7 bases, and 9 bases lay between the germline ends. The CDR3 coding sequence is TGTGCCAGCAGTTTACCGGGGGAGCAGCCCCAGCATTTT. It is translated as CASSLPGEQPQHF.

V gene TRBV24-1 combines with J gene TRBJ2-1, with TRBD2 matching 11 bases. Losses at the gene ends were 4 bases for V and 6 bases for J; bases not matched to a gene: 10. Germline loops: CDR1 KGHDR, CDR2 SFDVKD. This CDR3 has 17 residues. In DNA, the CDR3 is TGTGCCACCAGTGAAAAACCGGGACTAGCGGATCCCAATGAGCAGTTCTTC. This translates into CATSEKPGLADPNEQFF.

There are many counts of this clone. CDR3 nucleotides: TGTGCCAGCAGCTCGGACTGGTCGAGGACAGATACGCAGTATTTT. It encodes CASSSDWSRTDTQYF. This chain links TRBV3-1 with TRBJ2-3; maybe TRBD2 (5 bases). CDR1 is LGHDT, CDR2 YNNKEL, per germline (reference sequence). Trimming shortened V by 5 bases and J by 3 bases, and 15 bases separated the two germline ends. The CDR3 contains 15 residues.

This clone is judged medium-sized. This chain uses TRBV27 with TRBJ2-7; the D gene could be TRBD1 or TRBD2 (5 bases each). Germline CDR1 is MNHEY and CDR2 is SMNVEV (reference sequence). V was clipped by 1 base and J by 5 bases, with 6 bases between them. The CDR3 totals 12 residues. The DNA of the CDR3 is TGTGCCAGCAGTTTATGGGGGAACGAGCAGTACTTC. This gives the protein CASSLWGNEQYF.

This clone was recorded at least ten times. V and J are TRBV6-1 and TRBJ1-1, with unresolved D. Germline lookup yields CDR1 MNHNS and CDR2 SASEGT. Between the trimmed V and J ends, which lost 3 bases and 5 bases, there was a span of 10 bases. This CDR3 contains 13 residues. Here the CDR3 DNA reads TGTGCCAGCAGTGATTCAATTTGGACTGAAGCTTTCTTT. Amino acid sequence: CASSDSIWTEAFF.